A single sample gave rise to the 3 T cell receptor beta chains below, sequenced in a study of cytomegalovirus exposure and HLA in healthy donors. Use of 60 Vbeta and 13 Jbeta primers characterized the PCR. Clones were sequenced by immunoSEQ multiplex PCR, and TCRdb holds only the in-frame ones, with some missing. Seen here are 150,000 to 200,000 clones, more than 60% observed once, and the top ten hold 2.5% to 3.5%. Sequences were obtained from PBMCs. These receptors were obtained from a female donor in good health and CMV-seronegative.

This clone came up a few times. This rearrangement joins TRBV7-2 to TRBJ1-1, with 9 bases aligning to TRBD1. The CDR3 length is 13 residues. The V segment lost 10 bases and the J segment 1 base; nucleotides outside the gene matches: 4. Germline loops: CDR1 SGHTA, CDR2 FQGNSA. CDR3: CATKTGGNTEAFF. CDR3 bases: TGTGCCACAAAGACAGGGGGGAACACTGAAGCTTTCTTT.

This clone was detected once. The chain combines TRBV18 with TRBJ2-1; tentatively, D is TRBD2 (7 bases). The CDR3 is made up of 15 amino acids. CDR1 is KGHSH, CDR2 LQKENI, per germline. V gave up 5 bases and J gave up 1 base, with 12 bases separating them. The CDR3: CASSLQGGSYNEQFF. For the CDR3, the DNA is TGTGCCAGCTCATTACAGGGAGGGTCCTACAATGAGCAGTTCTTC. The full variable domain, in which reference TRBV18 and TRBJ2-1 provide the parts outside the CDR3, is NAGVMQNPRHLVRRRGQEARLRCSPMKGHSHVYWYRQLPEEGLKFMVYLQKENIIDESGMPKERFSAEFPKEGPSILRIQQVVRGDSAAYFCASSLQGGSYNEQFFGPGTRLTVL.

This clone was seen a few times. The chain links TRBV13 to TRBJ1-2; 7 bases are shared with TRBD1. The trim removed 5 bases at V and 0 bases at J, leaving 3 bases unmatched. The CDR3 is 14 amino acids. CDR1 and CDR2 (germline): PRHDT, FYEKMQ (reference sequence). The CDR3 is CASSVTGANYGYTF. DNA for the CDR3: TGTGCCAGCAGCGTTACAGGGGCTAACTATGGCTACACCTTC.